This TCR beta chain was obtained from a study of control samples from healthy donors and cancer patients. TCRdb keeps only in-frame clones here, not all; method: immunoSEQ multiplex PCR. The sample carries 150,000 to 200,000 clones, around 89% recorded once. With V trimmed by 0 bases and J by 0 bases, 10 bases remained unmatched. The length of the CDR3 is 19 residues. The genes are TRBV23-1 and TRBJ2-3; 9 bases map to TRBD1. TRBV23-1 counts as an open reading frame of uncertain function. The sample consisted of blood. This TCR was recovered from a woman in her forties or fifties in good health. CDR3 sequence (DNA): TGCGCCAGCAGTCAATCGCGGGACAGGGAAATGTCTAGCACAGATACGCAGTATTTT. It codes for CASSQSRDREMSSTDTQYF.